This TCR beta chain stems from a study of T cell responses to AZD1222 COVID-19 vaccine. Study at large: Second-dose intervals of approximately 4 or approximately 12 weeks were pooled. Study outcomes and limitations: Females made up more of the donors, who were largely white British, and clonal diversity may have come out too low. Sampling that yielded the repertoires occurred only after the peak T cell response. Baseline seropositives among AZD1222 recipients totaled only six.

Produced via immunoSEQ multiplex PCR; TCRdb's table is partial and in-frame only. This sample has some 120,000 clones, with about 90% found just once. V was trimmed by 1 base and J by 0 bases, leaving 13 bases between them. Per germline, CDR1 SGHDT and CDR2 YYEEEE. The CDR3 is 16 amino acids. Turning to this clone: Its antigen is unidentified.

The chain carries TRBV5-6 and TRBJ2-5; D unresolved. The sample here was peripheral blood, taken on day 0 of AZD1222 vaccination. The TCR sequence derives from an adult in good health. CDR3 bases: TGTGCCAGCAGCTTGATGGCTGGAAGGTACCAAGAGACCCAGTACTTC. It translates to CASSLMAGRYQETQYF.